Here is one TCR beta chain with its context. This clone's antigen is unknown. Per-base quality was not reported, and no clone a single base away is much larger than it. The data were taken from a study of CD8+CD57+ T cells in acquired aplastic anemia (dated by TCRdb to 2016 to 2019). Study-wide context: On average, sorted CD4+ and CD8+ cells yielded 2.5 to 3.5 ug of extracted DNA, with a range of about 0.17 to 27.4 ug. CD8+CD57+ expansion was defined as frequency above the mean frequency observed in healthy subjects. Points the paper makes about the study in general: Patients and healthy controls showed no significant difference in CD8+ Simpson's diversity (P=0.060). Although 25 to 30 CD8+ CDR3 sequences were shared by patients and controls, these sequences appeared highly expressed in patients and within the immunodominant clones of patients.

Per the germline V gene (reference sequence), LNHNV is the CDR1 and YYDKDF is the CDR2. Relative to germline, V is 7 bases shorter and J is 6 bases shorter, with 12 bases between their ends. The CDR3 holds 13 amino acids from the cysteine to the phenylalanine. CDR3 DNA only is kept here, 39 bases in frame from base 1. Genomic DNA served as template for TCR beta VDJ combination and CDR3 sequence profiling. TCR repertoire sequencing was run on an Illumina HiSeq 2000. The source study handled its data this way. TRBV/TRBJ rearrangement plots, CDR3 size and DJ length profiles, and Simpson's diversity index were used to evaluate the repertoires. Whichever DNA sequence was most abundant in the deep sequencing data was defined as the immunodominant clone. CDR3 amino acid sequences were checked for sharing between subjects and were compared against published repertoires and the VDJdb database. TCRdb trimmed the raw reads at Q25, called clones with MiXCR and kept productive beta chains. Every CDR3 protein is listed once, alongside the most common genes and DNA of its rows. Here the V and J calls rest on TCRdb's processing, not on the authors' analysis. The sample profile shows some 170,000 distinct CDR3 sequences; roughly 43% of them were found once. The top ten clonotypes cover roughly 1.2% of the sample.

The patients picked for sequencing were ones in whom flow cytometry had shown an expansion of CD8+CD57+ cells. Every patient had severe acquired aplastic anemia, diagnosed using the International Study of Aplastic Anemia and Agranulocytosis and Camitta criteria. No therapy had been received by the patients at the time of blood sampling. The study deep-sequenced TCR repertoires of sorted CD4+ and CD8+ blood T cells from severe aplastic anemia patients and healthy subjects. Patients were enrolled in the USA under clinicaltrials.gov protocols 00001620, 01623167, 00001397, 00071045, 00081523 and 00961064. Ficoll-Paque density gradient centrifugation was used to isolate peripheral blood mononuclear cells. Before DNA extraction, CD4+ and CD8+ T cells were sorted with FACS or magnetic beads.

Sequenced material: sorted CD4+, CD8+, or CD8+CD57+ T cells (not recorded which) from PBMCs. This TCR was recovered from a human donor with aplastic anemia. The chain was built from TRBV15 and TRBJ2-2; the D gene lacks a confident call. The bases read TGTGCCACCACCCCCCAACGGGCCGGGGAGCTGTTTTTT. Its coded protein is CATTPQRAGELFF. When the CDR3 is completed using the reference TRBV15 and TRBJ2-2 genes on either side, the full variable domain is DAMVIQNPRYQVTQFGKPVTLSCSQTLNHNVMYWYQQKSSQAPKLLFHYYDKDFNNEADTPDNFQSRRPNTSFCFLDIRSPGLGDTAMYLCATTPQRAGELFFGEGSRLTVL.